This paragraph covers one TCR beta chain sequence. What it recognizes is unknown. The sample is drawn from a study of naive and memory T cell subsets. After CD4 positive bead selection, the CD4-negative fraction gave CD8 T cells. An equimolar mix of two oligonucleotides served as the beta constant-region primer for TRBC1 and TRBC2. Nested alpha and beta constant-region primers with the SP2 primer drove four PCR rounds on ligated cDNA. The cDNA 3' end received a ligated single-stranded oligonucleotide carrying the SP2 primer and a 12-nucleotide UMI. TCRdb called the UMI-ligation and nested PCR reads again in MiXCR, with one record for every CDR3 protein. The repertoire holds 120,000 to 150,000 distinct CDR3 sequences, with roughly 22% as singletons. Findings of the study overall: Between naive and memory subsets, TCR abundance power law exponents differed. Especially in CD8 cells, naive repertoires contained a few larger clonotypes, possibly CD45RA-re-expressing memory cells. RNA-based TCR counts may shift with T cell activation and differentiation.

This clonotype was obtained from a human donor in good health. Material: naive CD4+ T cells from blood.

CDR3 sequence (DNA): TGCAGTGCGGAGGGATCCAGCTATGGCTACACCTTC. Amino acid sequence: CSAEGSSYGYTF. The chain is built from TRBV20-1 and TRBJ1-2; no definite D call. The CDR3 loop spans 12 amino acids. The V gene lost 6 bases and the J gene lost 4 bases, with 12 bases spanning the gap. Germline V gene lookup returns CDR1 DFQATT and CDR2 SNEGSKA (reference sequence).